The rows below give T cell receptor beta chains drawn from one sample of a study of shared clonotypes between healthy human individuals. Only in-frame clones appear in the TCRdb table, and some are missing; sequencing was by immunoSEQ multiplex PCR. The data show about 2 million clones, less than 95% seen once. Input material: naive CD8+ T cells sorted from blood. The receptor source for this set is a man aged 18 to 30 in good health. The CDR3 runs from the conserved cysteine through the conserved F or W. The D gene is left open where the match is weak. The size entry is marked missing in some rows and otherwise reads once, few, many or a size class.

clone_size: .
cdr3_length: 15
j_call: TRBJ2-1
v_call: TRBV28
d_call: TRBD2
cdr3_nt: TGTGCCAGCAGTGGTCCGGGACTAGTAGTAAATGAGCAGTTCTTC
cdr3_aa: CASSGPGLVVNEQFF

clone_size: .
cdr3_length: 14
j_call: TRBJ2-7
v_call: TRBV27
d_call: TRBD1
cdr3_nt: TGTGCCAGCAGTTCGGACAGGTCCCGCTACGAGCAGTACTTC
cdr3_aa: CASSSDRSRYEQYF

clone_size: .
cdr3_length: 14
j_call: TRBJ2-1
v_call: TRBV7-2
d_call: TRBD2
cdr3_nt: TGTGCCAGCAGCTTACGCGGGAGGGTCAATGAGCAGTTCTTC
cdr3_aa: CASSLRGRVNEQFF

clone_size: .
cdr3_length: 14
j_call: TRBJ2-1
v_call: TRBV28
d_call: .
cdr3_nt: TGTGCCAGCAGTTTATACGGCTCCTACAATGAGCAGTTCTTC
cdr3_aa: CASSLYGSYNEQFF

clone_size: .
cdr3_length: 13
j_call: TRBJ1-2
v_call: TRBV30
d_call: TRBD1
cdr3_nt: TGTGCCTGGAGTATAGGGGGCGGTTATGGCTACACCTTC
cdr3_aa: CAWSIGGGYGYTF

clone_size: few
cdr3_length: 14
j_call: TRBJ1-2
v_call: TRBV27
d_call: TRBD1
cdr3_nt: TGTGCCAGCAGTTCCGGGACAGGGGATTTCGGCTACACCTTC
cdr3_aa: CASSSGTGDFGYTF

clone_size: .
cdr3_length: 15
j_call: TRBJ1-6
v_call: TRBV4-3
d_call: .
cdr3_nt: TGCGCCAGCAGCCAAGTCTGGTCGGGAGATTCACCCCTCCACTTT
cdr3_aa: CASSQVWSGDSPLHF

clone_size: .
cdr3_length: 14
j_call: TRBJ2-5
v_call: TRBV6-5
d_call: .
cdr3_nt: TGTGCCAGCAGTTACATGAGTGGGAAAGAGACCCAGTACTTC
cdr3_aa: CASSYMSGKETQYF

clone_size: .
cdr3_length: 16
j_call: TRBJ2-6
v_call: TRBV2
d_call: TRBD1
cdr3_nt: TGTGCCAGCAGTGGAGACAGGGGACGCGGGGCCAACGTCCTGACTTTC
cdr3_aa: CASSGDRGRGANVLTF

clone_size: .
cdr3_length: 14
j_call: TRBJ2-4
v_call: TRBV27
d_call: .
cdr3_nt: TGTGCCAGCAGTTTTGGGCCCGCCTACGACATTCAGTACTTC
cdr3_aa: CASSFGPAYDIQYF

clone_size: .
cdr3_length: 15
j_call: TRBJ2-7
v_call: TRBV5-6
d_call: .
cdr3_nt: TGTGCCAGCAGCTTCGGTCCAGGGAGCTCCTACGAGCAGTACTTC
cdr3_aa: CASSFGPGSSYEQYF

clone_size: .
cdr3_length: 14
j_call: TRBJ1-4
v_call: TRBV30
d_call: .
cdr3_nt: TGTGCCTGGAGCTACTCGCGAACGAATGAAAAACTGTTTTTT
cdr3_aa: CAWSYSRTNEKLFF

clone_size: .
cdr3_length: 18
j_call: TRBJ2-7
v_call: TRBV15
d_call: TRBD2
cdr3_nt: TGTGCCACCAGCAGAGATTCGAGCGGGAGCGAAGCCGGGCTCCAGCAGTACTTC
cdr3_aa: CATSRDSSGSEAGLQQYF

clone_size: .
cdr3_length: 13
j_call: TRBJ2-3
v_call: TRBV7-9
d_call: .
cdr3_nt: TGTGCCAGCAGCTCAGACTTCACAGATACGCAGTATTTT
cdr3_aa: CASSSDFTDTQYF

clone_size: .
cdr3_length: 16
j_call: TRBJ2-2
v_call: TRBV5-6
d_call: TRBD2
cdr3_nt: TGTGCCAGCAGCTCCGGGACTAGCGGTAACACCGGGGAGCTGTTTTTT
cdr3_aa: CASSSGTSGNTGELFF

clone_size: .
cdr3_length: 16
j_call: TRBJ2-7
v_call: TRBV30
d_call: .
cdr3_nt: TGTGCCTGGAGTGTACCCCGGCGGGCGATGACCTACGAGCAGTACTTC
cdr3_aa: CAWSVPRRAMTYEQYF

clone_size: once
cdr3_length: 14
j_call: TRBJ1-1
v_call: TRBV27
d_call: .
cdr3_nt: TGTGCCAGCAGTCCCCACGGCTACGGCACTGAAGCTTTCTTT
cdr3_aa: CASSPHGYGTEAFF

clone_size: .
cdr3_length: 13
j_call: TRBJ1-1
v_call: TRBV6-1
d_call: .
cdr3_nt: TGTGTCAGTATCCGGGTCTTGCACACTGAAGCTTTCTTT
cdr3_aa: CVSIRVLHTEAFF

clone_size: .
cdr3_length: 11
j_call: TRBJ2-5
v_call: TRBV6-5
d_call: .
cdr3_nt: TGTGCCAGCAGTTATTGGGAGACCCAGTACTTC
cdr3_aa: CASSYWETQYF

clone_size: .
cdr3_length: 12
j_call: TRBJ2-2
v_call: TRBV10-1
d_call: .
cdr3_nt: TGCGCCAGCAGTGAGTTTCCCGGGGAGCTGTTTTTT
cdr3_aa: CASSEFPGELFF

clone_size: .
cdr3_length: 12
j_call: TRBJ1-1
v_call: TRBV6-6
d_call: .
cdr3_nt: TGTGCCAGCAGTTGGGACCTAAATGAAGCTTTCTTT
cdr3_aa: CASSWDLNEAFF

clone_size: .
cdr3_length: 11
j_call: TRBJ1-2
v_call: TRBV9
d_call: .
cdr3_nt: TGTGCCAGCAGCTCCACCTTTGGCTACACCTTC
cdr3_aa: CASSSTFGYTF

clone_size: .
cdr3_length: 14
j_call: TRBJ1-1
v_call: TRBV28
d_call: TRBD1
cdr3_nt: TGTGCCAGCACCCTTACAGGGGCGGGGACTGAAGCTTTCTTT
cdr3_aa: CASTLTGAGTEAFF

clone_size: .
cdr3_length: 15
j_call: TRBJ2-7
v_call: TRBV30
d_call: .
cdr3_nt: TGTGCCTGGAGTACCAGGACACGGGTGTCCTACGAGCAGTACTTC
cdr3_aa: CAWSTRTRVSYEQYF

clone_size: .
cdr3_length: 16
j_call: TRBJ1-4
v_call: TRBV14
d_call: .
cdr3_nt: TGTGCCAGCAGCCTAGAACAGGGAAGTACTAATGAAAAACTGTTTTTT
cdr3_aa: CASSLEQGSTNEKLFF

clone_size: once
cdr3_length: 14
j_call: TRBJ2-7
v_call: TRBV30
d_call: .
cdr3_nt: TGTGCCTGGAGCCCACAGGGAAGTATGTACGAGCAGTACTTC
cdr3_aa: CAWSPQGSMYEQYF

clone_size: .
cdr3_length: 15
j_call: TRBJ2-7
v_call: TRBV6-8
d_call: .
cdr3_nt: TGTGCCAGCAGTTATCACCAAATCCCAACCTACGAGCAGTACTTC
cdr3_aa: CASSYHQIPTYEQYF

clone_size: .
cdr3_length: 15
j_call: TRBJ1-1
v_call: TRBV27
d_call: .
cdr3_nt: TGTGCCAGCAGTTTAAATACGCTTCTGAACACTGAAGCTTTCTTT
cdr3_aa: CASSLNTLLNTEAFF

clone_size: .
cdr3_length: 12
j_call: TRBJ2-7
v_call: TRBV5-1
d_call: .
cdr3_nt: TGCGCCAGCAGAAGCAGCTCCTACGAGCAGTACTTC
cdr3_aa: CASRSSSYEQYF

clone_size: .
cdr3_length: 18
j_call: TRBJ2-2
v_call: TRBV5-1
d_call: TRBD2
cdr3_nt: TGCGCCAGCAGCTGGTCTTTAGCGGGAACGGCGGGCACCGGGGAGCTGTTTTTT
cdr3_aa: CASSWSLAGTAGTGELFF

clone_size: .
cdr3_length: 13
j_call: TRBJ1-1
v_call: TRBV6-6
d_call: .
cdr3_nt: TGTGCCAGCACCGTAGAGATGGTACTTGAAGCTTTCTTT
cdr3_aa: CASTVEMVLEAFF

clone_size: .
cdr3_length: 11
j_call: TRBJ2-1
v_call: TRBV20-1
d_call: .
cdr3_nt: TGCAGTGCCAGGGTGGTCAATGAGCAGTTCTTC
cdr3_aa: CSARVVNEQFF

clone_size: .
cdr3_length: 14
j_call: TRBJ2-1
v_call: TRBV6-8
d_call: .
cdr3_nt: TGTGCCGGATTTACAGAGCTCTCCTACAATGAGCAGTTCTTC
cdr3_aa: CAGFTELSYNEQFF

clone_size: .
cdr3_length: 14
j_call: TRBJ1-4
v_call: TRBV18
d_call: .
cdr3_nt: TGTGCCAGCTCACCACTCGACAGTCCGGAAAAACTGTTTTTT
cdr3_aa: CASSPLDSPEKLFF

clone_size: once
cdr3_length: 14
j_call: TRBJ2-5
v_call: TRBV27
d_call: TRBD2
cdr3_nt: TGTGCCAGCAGTCGATGGACTAGCGAAGAGACCCAGTACTTC
cdr3_aa: CASSRWTSEETQYF

clone_size: once
cdr3_length: 13
j_call: TRBJ2-3
v_call: TRBV9
d_call: .
cdr3_nt: TGTGCCAGCACCGACGGAGGGGAAGATACGCAGTATTTT
cdr3_aa: CASTDGGEDTQYF

clone_size: .
cdr3_length: 14
j_call: TRBJ2-2
v_call: TRBV4-1
d_call: .
cdr3_nt: TGCGCCAGCAGCCAAACGGAAACCTCCGGGGAGCTGTTTTTT
cdr3_aa: CASSQTETSGELFF

clone_size: once
cdr3_length: 14
j_call: TRBJ1-1
v_call: TRBV2
d_call: .
cdr3_nt: TGTGCCAGCATACAATATGGGACGAACACTGAAGCTTTCTTT
cdr3_aa: CASIQYGTNTEAFF

clone_size: .
cdr3_length: 14
j_call: TRBJ2-1
v_call: TRBV30
d_call: .
cdr3_nt: TGTGCCTGTCAACGGGAAGCGGGTGCGTATGAGCAGTTCTTC
cdr3_aa: CACQREAGAYEQFF

clone_size: .
cdr3_length: 15
j_call: TRBJ2-7
v_call: TRBV13
d_call: TRBD2
cdr3_nt: TGTGCCAGCAGCTTCGCTAGCGGGAGGGACTACGAGCAGTACTTC
cdr3_aa: CASSFASGRDYEQYF

clone_size: .
cdr3_length: 15
j_call: TRBJ2-1
v_call: TRBV5-1
d_call: .
cdr3_nt: TGCGCCAGCAGCTTGACCGGGGGCCCCTACAATGAGCAGTTCTTC
cdr3_aa: CASSLTGGPYNEQFF

clone_size: .
cdr3_length: 14
j_call: TRBJ2-1
v_call: TRBV30
d_call: TRBD1
cdr3_nt: TGTGCCTGGGCCGGGACAGGGGCCTACAATGAGCAGTTCTTC
cdr3_aa: CAWAGTGAYNEQFF

clone_size: .
cdr3_length: 12
j_call: TRBJ2-2
v_call: TRBV7-2
d_call: .
cdr3_nt: TGTGCCAGCAGTTTATGGGCCGGGGAGCTGTTTTTT
cdr3_aa: CASSLWAGELFF

clone_size: .
cdr3_length: 13
j_call: TRBJ2-1
v_call: TRBV7-9
d_call: .
cdr3_nt: TGTGCCAGCGCCTCCACCTCGCGCAATGAGCAGTTCTTC
cdr3_aa: CASASTSRNEQFF

clone_size: .
cdr3_length: 17
j_call: TRBJ2-7
v_call: TRBV11-2
d_call: .
cdr3_nt: TGTGCCAGCAGCTTAGATGATCCTCGACTCGGGTCCTACGAGCAGTACTTC
cdr3_aa: CASSLDDPRLGSYEQYF

clone_size: .
cdr3_length: 14
j_call: TRBJ1-6
v_call: TRBV6-6
d_call: .
cdr3_nt: TGTGCCAGCAGTTCGCGGCTCTATAATTCACCCCTCCACTTT
cdr3_aa: CASSSRLYNSPLHF

clone_size: .
cdr3_length: 16
j_call: TRBJ1-6
v_call: TRBV5-6
d_call: TRBD1
cdr3_nt: TGTGCCAGCAGCGTTTTTCGGACAGGGGGTAATTCACCCCTCCACTTT
cdr3_aa: CASSVFRTGGNSPLHF

clone_size: .
cdr3_length: 16
j_call: TRBJ1-6
v_call: TRBV6-1
d_call: .
cdr3_nt: TGTGCCAGCAGCGAACAGTTCGGGGGTGCCCATTCACCCCTCCACTTT
cdr3_aa: CASSEQFGGAHSPLHF

clone_size: .
cdr3_length: 15
j_call: TRBJ2-7
v_call: TRBV7-2
d_call: .
cdr3_nt: TGTGCCAGCAGCTTAGAGCCAGGGTGGGGCTACGAGCAGTACTTC
cdr3_aa: CASSLEPGWGYEQYF

clone_size: .
cdr3_length: 13
j_call: TRBJ2-7
v_call: TRBV4-3
d_call: .
cdr3_nt: TGCGCCAGCAGCCAAGAACGGTACTACGAGCAGTACTTC
cdr3_aa: CASSQERYYEQYF

clone_size: .
cdr3_length: 16
j_call: TRBJ2-3
v_call: TRBV7-2
d_call: TRBD2
cdr3_nt: TGTGCCAGCAGCTCCGAAGCGGGGGGGCTCGCAGATACGCAGTATTTT
cdr3_aa: CASSSEAGGLADTQYF

clone_size: .
cdr3_length: 13
j_call: TRBJ2-7
v_call: TRBV7-9
d_call: TRBD1
cdr3_nt: TGTGCCAGCAGCTCGCCCGGGACAGAGGAACAGTACTTC
cdr3_aa: CASSSPGTEEQYF